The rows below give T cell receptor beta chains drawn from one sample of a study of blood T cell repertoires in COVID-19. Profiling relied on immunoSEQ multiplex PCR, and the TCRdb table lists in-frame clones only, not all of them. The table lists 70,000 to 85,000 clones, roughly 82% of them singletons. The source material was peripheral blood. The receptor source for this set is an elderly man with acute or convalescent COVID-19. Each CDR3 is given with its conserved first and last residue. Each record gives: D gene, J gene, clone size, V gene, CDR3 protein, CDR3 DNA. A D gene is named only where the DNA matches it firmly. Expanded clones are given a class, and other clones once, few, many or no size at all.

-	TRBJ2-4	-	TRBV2	CASMNPEEAKNIQYF	TGTGCCAGCATGAACCCCGAGGAGGCCAAAAACATTCAGTACTTC
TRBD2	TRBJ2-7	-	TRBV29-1	CSVVRWGGLSEQYF	TGCAGCGTTGTGAGATGGGGGGGACTGAGCGAGCAGTACTTC
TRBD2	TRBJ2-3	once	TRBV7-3	CASSPRLAGTDTQYF	TGTGCCAGCAGCCCGAGACTAGCGGGCACAGATACGCAGTATTTT
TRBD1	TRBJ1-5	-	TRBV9	CASSPGTGSNQPQHF	TGTGCCAGCAGCCCAGGGACAGGGAGCAATCAGCCCCAGCATTTT
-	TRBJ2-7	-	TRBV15	CATSRGVASYEQYF	TGTGCCACCAGCAGAGGAGTAGCAAGCTACGAGCAGTACTTC
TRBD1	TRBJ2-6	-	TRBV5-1	CASSPPRQGASSGANVLTF	TGCGCCAGCAGCCCGCCCCGACAGGGGGCCTCCTCTGGGGCCAACGTCCTGACTTTC
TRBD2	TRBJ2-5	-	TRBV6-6	CASRGTLAGVQETQYF	TGTGCCAGCAGGGGCACCCTAGCGGGGGTCCAAGAGACCCAGTACTTC
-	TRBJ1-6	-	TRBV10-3	CAISPGQDNSPLHF	TGTGCCATCAGTCCAGGGCAGGATAATTCACCCCTCCACTTT
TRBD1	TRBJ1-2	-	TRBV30	CAWSVLGTGNGYTF	TGTGCCTGGAGTGTACTAGGGACAGGGAATGGCTACACCTTC
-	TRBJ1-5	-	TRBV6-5	CASSYSMQGSQPQHF	TGTGCCAGCAGTTACTCGATGCAGGGTTCTCAGCCCCAGCATTTT
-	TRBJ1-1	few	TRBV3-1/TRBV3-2	CASSQGRSNTEAFF	TGTGCCAGCAGCCAGGGGCGGTCGAACACTGAAGCTTTCTTT
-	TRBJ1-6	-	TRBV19	CASSFGDFDSPLHF	TGTGCCAGTAGTTTTGGGGACTTCGATTCACCCCTCCACTTT
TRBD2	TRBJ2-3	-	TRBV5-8	CASSPRESGGGDTQYF	TGTGCCAGCAGCCCGCGCGAGAGCGGGGGGGGAGATACGCAGTATTTT
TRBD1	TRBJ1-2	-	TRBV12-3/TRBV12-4	CASSRQGVYGYTF	TGTGCCAGCAGTAGACAGGGTGTTTATGGCTACACCTTC
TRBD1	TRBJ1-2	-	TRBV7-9	CASSFSGTGGEVNGYTF	TGTGCCAGCAGCTTCAGCGGGACAGGGGGTGAGGTTAATGGCTACACCTTC
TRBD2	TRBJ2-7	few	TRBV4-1	CASSQLSGTSSYEQYF	TGCGCCAGCAGCCAACTTAGCGGGACGAGCTCCTACGAGCAGTACTTC